Below, one T cell receptor beta chain is given with its context. Its cognate antigen is unknown. Trimming at V came to 2 bases and at J to 3 bases, leaving 3 bases not matched to a gene. Per the germline V gene, CDR1 is SGHTA and CDR2 is FQGNSA. The CDR3 spans 15 residues. Repertoires were generated with immunoSEQ multiplex PCR, while TCRdb's copy carries only in-frame clones and drops some. The sample records 25,000 to 30,000 clones, about 89% being singletons. The sample originates from a study of chemoradiotherapy in HPV16-positive cancers. Study outcomes and limitations: Only a couple of HPV16-positive patients supplied the functional HPV-specificity definition.

The specimen was blood, collected from a patient who underwent chemoradiotherapy. This chain uses TRBV7-2 with TRBJ1-5, with 8 nucleotides matching TRBD1. The TCR comes from a human donor with HPV-associated anogenital cancer. In nucleotides, the CDR3 is TGTGCCAGCAGCTTAAACAGGGGGGACAATCAGCCCCAGCATTTT. Translating it yields CASSLNRGDNQPQHF.